The entry below gives a single T cell receptor (beta chain) sequence along with its context. This specimen belongs to a study of T cell changes during pregnancy in multiple sclerosis. The V gene end was trimmed by 2 bases and the J gene end by 3 bases; junction bases not matched to a gene: 5. The CDR3 runs to 14 residues. Germline CDR1 is GTSNPN and CDR2 is SVGIG (reference sequence). Assay: immunoSEQ multiplex PCR; the TCRdb copy retains only in-frame clones and omits some. The sample has approximately 40,000 clones, 75% to 95% seen once. Source: CD4+ T cells from peripheral blood mononuclear cells, taken in the third trimester of pregnancy. The chain joins TRBV30 to TRBJ2-7, with 9 positions matching TRBD1. The receptor's source is a female donor in good health, enrolled as a control in a pregnancy study. CDR3: CAWSWGQGHYEQYF. DNA of the CDR3: TGTGCCTGGAGTTGGGGACAGGGACACTACGAGCAGTACTTC.